This is a list of T cell receptor beta chains from one sample in a study of shared clonotypes between healthy human individuals. Here immunoSEQ multiplex PCR was the method, and the copy in TCRdb shows in-frame clones only, minus some. The sample yields about 680,000 clones, roughly 94% seen once. The sequencing input was naive CD8+ T cells sorted from blood. The receptors come from a man aged 25 to 40 in good health. Both conserved end residues are part of each CDR3. The order of the fields is V gene, CDR3 length, D gene, clone size, J gene, CDR3 protein, CDR3 DNA. The D gene is left open where the match is weak. Only part of the rows carry a size: once, few, many, or a class if the clone is expanded.

V gene: TRBV6-4
CDR3 length: 15
D gene: -
clone size: once
J gene: TRBJ2-5
CDR3 protein: CASSDSPAPQETQYF
CDR3 DNA: TGTGCCAGCAGTGACTCCCCTGCCCCTCAAGAGACCCAGTACTTC

V gene: TRBV10-3
CDR3 length: 15
D gene: -
clone size: -
J gene: TRBJ1-1
CDR3 protein: CAISESRGKNTEAFF
CDR3 DNA: TGTGCCATCAGTGAGTCTCGGGGGAAGAACACTGAAGCTTTCTTT

V gene: TRBV7-9
CDR3 length: 16
D gene: -
clone size: -
J gene: TRBJ2-3
CDR3 protein: CASSPPSALSTDTQYF
CDR3 DNA: TGTGCCAGCAGCCCCCCCAGCGCCCTTAGCACAGATACGCAGTATTTT

V gene: TRBV29-1
CDR3 length: 16
D gene: TRBD2
clone size: -
J gene: TRBJ2-7
CDR3 protein: CSVLGLAGEQAYEQYF
CDR3 DNA: TGCAGCGTTTTGGGACTAGCGGGAGAACAAGCTTACGAGCAGTACTTC

V gene: TRBV4-1
CDR3 length: 15
D gene: -
clone size: -
J gene: TRBJ2-5
CDR3 protein: CASSPPGQTGETQYF
CDR3 DNA: TGCGCCAGCAGCCCACCGGGTCAAACCGGGGAGACCCAGTACTTC

V gene: TRBV7-2
CDR3 length: 14
D gene: -
clone size: -
J gene: TRBJ1-5
CDR3 protein: CASSLGMGNQPQHF
CDR3 DNA: TGTGCCAGCAGCCTCGGGATGGGCAATCAGCCCCAGCATTTT

V gene: TRBV4-3
CDR3 length: 15
D gene: -
clone size: -
J gene: TRBJ2-7
CDR3 protein: CASSQDIGRGNEQYF
CDR3 DNA: TGCGCCAGCAGCCAAGATATCGGGAGAGGTAACGAGCAGTACTTC

V gene: TRBV27
CDR3 length: 16
D gene: TRBD1
clone size: -
J gene: TRBJ2-7
CDR3 protein: CASSLSAGTVTYEQYF
CDR3 DNA: TGTGCCAGCAGTTTATCTGCCGGGACAGTCACCTACGAGCAGTACTTC

V gene: TRBV5-8
CDR3 length: 14
D gene: -
clone size: -
J gene: TRBJ1-2
CDR3 protein: CASSRPGAIYGYTF
CDR3 DNA: TGTGCCAGCAGCCGTCCGGGGGCCATATATGGCTACACCTTC

V gene: TRBV20-1
CDR3 length: 11
D gene: -
clone size: -
J gene: TRBJ2-7
CDR3 protein: CSAREYYEQYF
CDR3 DNA: TGCAGTGCTAGGGAATACTACGAGCAGTACTTC

V gene: TRBV27
CDR3 length: 12
D gene: -
clone size: few
J gene: TRBJ2-1
CDR3 protein: CASSEPGREQFF
CDR3 DNA: TGTGCCAGCAGTGAACCGGGACGTGAGCAGTTCTTC

V gene: TRBV28
CDR3 length: 16
D gene: TRBD1
clone size: -
J gene: TRBJ2-7
CDR3 protein: CASSPRVSGGTYEQYF
CDR3 DNA: TGTGCCAGCAGCCCACGCGTGTCAGGGGGAACCTACGAGCAGTACTTC

V gene: TRBV7-8
CDR3 length: 13
D gene: -
clone size: -
J gene: TRBJ2-7
CDR3 protein: CASSLTFNTEQYF
CDR3 DNA: TGTGCCAGCAGCCTCACTTTCAACACCGAGCAGTACTTC

V gene: TRBV5-1
CDR3 length: 14
D gene: TRBD2
clone size: -
J gene: TRBJ2-1
CDR3 protein: CASSLAGTSYEQFF
CDR3 DNA: TGCGCCAGCAGCTTGGCGGGGACTAGCTATGAGCAGTTCTTC

V gene: TRBV7-8
CDR3 length: 12
D gene: TRBD1
clone size: -
J gene: TRBJ2-7
CDR3 protein: CASSSERGQGYF
CDR3 DNA: TGTGCCAGCAGCTCAGAAAGGGGGCAGGGGTACTTC

V gene: TRBV7-9
CDR3 length: 13
D gene: -
clone size: -
J gene: TRBJ2-7
CDR3 protein: CASSPPLAYEQYF
CDR3 DNA: TGTGCCAGCAGCCCGCCCTTGGCGTACGAGCAGTACTTC

V gene: TRBV6-5
CDR3 length: 16
D gene: -
clone size: -
J gene: TRBJ2-1
CDR3 protein: CASSYGVSIRHNEQFF
CDR3 DNA: TGTGCCAGCAGTTACGGGGTATCGATAAGGCACAATGAGCAGTTCTTC

V gene: TRBV6-1
CDR3 length: 13
D gene: -
clone size: -
J gene: TRBJ1-5
CDR3 protein: CASSEDPPQPQHF
CDR3 DNA: TGTGCCAGCAGTGAAGACCCCCCTCAGCCCCAGCATTTT

V gene: TRBV5-1
CDR3 length: 16
D gene: -
clone size: -
J gene: TRBJ1-4
CDR3 protein: CASSLGKQRLAEKLFF
CDR3 DNA: TGCGCCAGCAGCTTGGGAAAACAGAGGCTTGCTGAAAAACTGTTTTTT

V gene: TRBV28
CDR3 length: 11
D gene: -
clone size: few
J gene: TRBJ2-7
CDR3 protein: CASGATYEQYF
CDR3 DNA: TGTGCCAGTGGGGCTACCTACGAGCAGTACTTC

V gene: TRBV14
CDR3 length: 16
D gene: TRBD1
clone size: -
J gene: TRBJ1-4
CDR3 protein: CASSQEATGLHEKLFF
CDR3 DNA: TGTGCCAGCAGCCAAGAGGCGACAGGGTTGCATGAAAAACTGTTTTTT

V gene: TRBV4-1
CDR3 length: 16
D gene: TRBD1
clone size: -
J gene: TRBJ2-7
CDR3 protein: CASSQLTGESSYEQYF
CDR3 DNA: TGCGCCAGCAGCCAATTGACAGGGGAGAGCTCCTACGAGCAGTACTTC

V gene: TRBV21-1
CDR3 length: 17
D gene: -
clone size: -
J gene: TRBJ2-1
CDR3 protein: CASSQGTSVSSYNEQFF
CDR3 DNA: TGTGCCAGCAGCCAGGGGACTAGCGTGAGCTCCTACAATGAGCAGTTCTTC

V gene: TRBV29-1
CDR3 length: 15
D gene: TRBD2
clone size: -
J gene: TRBJ2-2
CDR3 protein: CSVEATSANTGELFF
CDR3 DNA: TGCAGCGTTGAGGCGACTAGCGCGAACACCGGGGAGCTGTTTTTT

V gene: TRBV30
CDR3 length: 13
D gene: TRBD2
clone size: -
J gene: TRBJ2-7
CDR3 protein: CAWGASGNWEQYF
CDR3 DNA: TGTGCCTGGGGGGCTAGCGGGAATTGGGAGCAGTACTTC

V gene: TRBV19
CDR3 length: 16
D gene: -
clone size: -
J gene: TRBJ2-6
CDR3 protein: CASTSRDTSGANVLTF
CDR3 DNA: TGTGCCAGTACGAGCCGGGACACTTCTGGGGCCAACGTCCTGACTTTC

V gene: TRBV27
CDR3 length: 15
D gene: -
clone size: -
J gene: TRBJ1-2
CDR3 protein: CASSPSRTGRYGYTF
CDR3 DNA: TGTGCCAGCAGTCCCTCAAGGACGGGACGCTATGGCTACACCTTC

V gene: TRBV5-1
CDR3 length: 16
D gene: TRBD1
clone size: -
J gene: TRBJ2-7
CDR3 protein: CASSARQGAVPYEQYF
CDR3 DNA: TGCGCCAGCAGCGCCCGACAGGGGGCGGTCCCCTACGAGCAGTACTTC

V gene: TRBV29-1
CDR3 length: 14
D gene: -
clone size: -
J gene: TRBJ2-1
CDR3 protein: CSVEDLTSYNEQFF
CDR3 DNA: TGCAGCGTTGAAGATTTGACAAGCTACAATGAGCAGTTCTTC

V gene: TRBV9
CDR3 length: 15
D gene: -
clone size: once
J gene: TRBJ2-6
CDR3 protein: CASSPNLPGANVLTF
CDR3 DNA: TGTGCCAGCAGCCCCAATCTACCTGGGGCCAACGTCCTGACTTTC

V gene: TRBV28
CDR3 length: 17
D gene: TRBD2
clone size: -
J gene: TRBJ2-3
CDR3 protein: CASSPIRTSGITDTQYF
CDR3 DNA: TGTGCCAGCAGTCCAATAAGGACTAGCGGGATCACAGATACGCAGTATTTT

V gene: TRBV27
CDR3 length: 14
D gene: TRBD2
clone size: -
J gene: TRBJ2-3
CDR3 protein: CASRVAGYTDTQYF
CDR3 DNA: TGTGCCAGCAGGGTAGCGGGTTACACAGATACGCAGTATTTT

V gene: TRBV5-4
CDR3 length: 13
D gene: -
clone size: -
J gene: TRBJ2-2
CDR3 protein: CASSLGTAGELFF
CDR3 DNA: TGTGCCAGCAGCTTGGGGACAGCCGGGGAGCTGTTTTTT

V gene: TRBV7-9
CDR3 length: 13
D gene: -
clone size: -
J gene: TRBJ2-1
CDR3 protein: CASSFPGSVEQFF
CDR3 DNA: TGTGCCAGCAGCTTTCCGGGATCAGTTGAGCAGTTCTTC

V gene: TRBV2
CDR3 length: 16
D gene: -
clone size: -
J gene: TRBJ2-1
CDR3 protein: CASSPLDGSSYNEQFF
CDR3 DNA: TGTGCCAGCAGTCCCCTCGACGGTAGCTCCTACAATGAGCAGTTCTTC

V gene: TRBV18
CDR3 length: 15
D gene: -
clone size: -
J gene: TRBJ1-5
CDR3 protein: CASSLRGGSNQPQHF
CDR3 DNA: TGTGCCAGCTCACTCCGCGGAGGGAGCAATCAGCCCCAGCATTTT

V gene: TRBV7-8
CDR3 length: 11
D gene: -
clone size: -
J gene: TRBJ2-1
CDR3 protein: CASSHYNEQFF
CDR3 DNA: TGTGCCAGCTCTCATTACAATGAGCAGTTCTTC

V gene: TRBV7-6
CDR3 length: 14
D gene: -
clone size: -
J gene: TRBJ1-1
CDR3 protein: CASRSPELNTEAFF
CDR3 DNA: TGTGCCAGCAGATCCCCAGAACTGAACACTGAAGCTTTCTTT

V gene: TRBV9
CDR3 length: 15
D gene: -
clone size: -
J gene: TRBJ2-3
CDR3 protein: CASSVEWGATDTQYF
CDR3 DNA: TGTGCCAGCAGCGTAGAGTGGGGCGCCACAGATACGCAGTATTTT

V gene: TRBV7-7
CDR3 length: 15
D gene: TRBD2
clone size: -
J gene: TRBJ2-2
CDR3 protein: CASSPGTSGMGELFF
CDR3 DNA: TGTGCCAGCAGCCCCGGGACTAGCGGGATGGGGGAGCTGTTTTTT

V gene: TRBV28
CDR3 length: 12
D gene: -
clone size: -
J gene: TRBJ1-4
CDR3 protein: CASTGYGEKLFF
CDR3 DNA: TGTGCCAGCACGGGGTACGGTGAAAAACTGTTTTTT

V gene: TRBV4-1
CDR3 length: 16
D gene: TRBD1
clone size: -
J gene: TRBJ2-3
CDR3 protein: CASSHGTGGHTDTQYF
CDR3 DNA: TGCGCCAGCAGCCACGGGACAGGGGGACACACAGATACGCAGTATTTT

V gene: TRBV7-8
CDR3 length: 16
D gene: -
clone size: -
J gene: TRBJ2-5
CDR3 protein: CASSLDETLKQETQYF
CDR3 DNA: TGTGCCAGCAGCTTAGACGAGACGCTGAAACAAGAGACCCAGTACTTC